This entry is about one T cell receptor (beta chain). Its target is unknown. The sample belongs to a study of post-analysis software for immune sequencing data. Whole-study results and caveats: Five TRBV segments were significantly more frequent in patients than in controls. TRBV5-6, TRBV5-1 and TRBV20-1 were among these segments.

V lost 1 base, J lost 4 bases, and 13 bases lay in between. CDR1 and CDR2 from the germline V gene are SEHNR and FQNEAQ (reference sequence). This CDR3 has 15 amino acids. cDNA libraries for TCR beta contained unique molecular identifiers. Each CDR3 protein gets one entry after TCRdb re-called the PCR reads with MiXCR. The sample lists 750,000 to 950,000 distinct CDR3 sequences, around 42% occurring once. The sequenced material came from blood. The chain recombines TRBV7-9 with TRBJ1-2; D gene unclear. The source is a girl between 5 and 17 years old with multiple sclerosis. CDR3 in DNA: TGTGCCAGCAGCTTAGAGGGTCAGGTAGGCTATGGCTACACCTTC. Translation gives CASSLEGQVGYGYTF.